The T cell receptor (beta chain) under discussion was sequenced for a study of response to subunit inactivated influenza vaccine. General study findings and limits: With each seasonal influenza vaccination, the authors suggested, few new T cells are recruited.

One entry per CDR3 protein, called by TCRdb with MiXCR from the RT-PCR reads. This sample has about 480,000 distinct CDR3 sequences, with 25% found just once. This clonotype was counted ten times or more. Its cognate antigen is unknown. This CDR3 spans 13 amino acids. Germline lookup yields CDR1 SNHLY and CDR2 FYNNEI. V gave up 4 bases and J gave up 1 base, with 8 bases separating them. This receptor was identified in a man in his fifties who received an inactivated influenza vaccine. The material was CD4+ T cells sorted from PBMCs, obtained 5 days after vaccination. The rearrangement joins TRBV2 to TRBJ2-7; no clear D. CDR3 coding DNA: TGTGCCAGCAGTGTGCAGGTTTCCTACGAGCAGTACTTC. Amino acid sequence: CASSVQVSYEQYF.